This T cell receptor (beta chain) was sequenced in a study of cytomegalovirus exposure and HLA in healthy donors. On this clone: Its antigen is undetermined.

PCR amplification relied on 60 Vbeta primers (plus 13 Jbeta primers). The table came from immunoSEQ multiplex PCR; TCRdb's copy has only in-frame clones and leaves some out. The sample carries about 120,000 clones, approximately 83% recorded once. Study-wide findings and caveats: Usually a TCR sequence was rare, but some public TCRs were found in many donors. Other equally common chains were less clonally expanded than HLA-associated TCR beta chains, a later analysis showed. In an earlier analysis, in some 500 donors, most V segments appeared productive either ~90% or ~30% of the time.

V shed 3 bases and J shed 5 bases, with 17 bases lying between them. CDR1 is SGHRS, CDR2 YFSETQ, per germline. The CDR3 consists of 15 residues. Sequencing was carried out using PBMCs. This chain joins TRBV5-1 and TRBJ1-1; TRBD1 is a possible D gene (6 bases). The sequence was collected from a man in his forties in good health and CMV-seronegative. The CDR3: CASSSRGGAGTEAFF. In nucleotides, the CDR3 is TGCGCCAGCAGCTCCCGAGGGGGGGCGGGAACTGAAGCTTTCTTT.